These T cell receptor beta chains were read from a single sample in a study of blood T cell repertoires in COVID-19. Clones were sequenced by immunoSEQ multiplex PCR, and TCRdb holds only the in-frame ones, with some missing. This table holds about 170,000 clones, approximately 92% found once. Sequencing was done on a sample of peripheral blood. These receptors all come from a woman aged 45-65 years with acute or convalescent COVID-19. The conserved cysteine and the conserved F or W are not part of the CDR3 here.

V gene: TRBV28; CDR3 protein: ASSPSREAF
V gene: TRBV24-1; CDR3 protein: ATSDFGGGYT
V gene: TRBV28; CDR3 protein: ASSLYGSQETQY
V gene: TRBV6-5; CDR3 protein: ASSFQGGVGNTIY
V gene: TRBV10-3; CDR3 protein: AISDGTGGKYEQY
V gene: TRBV28; CDR3 protein: ASSSTGALNTIY
V gene: TRBV7-9; CDR3 protein: ASSFVAKYGYT
V gene: TRBV5-1; CDR3 protein: ASSSLRTGVVETQY
V gene: TRBV6-5; CDR3 protein: ASSRPGTREGYT
V gene: TRBV30; CDR3 protein: ASLQGGTEAF
V gene: TRBV28; CDR3 protein: ASSFRDSLTYEQY
V gene: TRBV19; CDR3 protein: ASSISRNTEAF
V gene: TRBV11-2; CDR3 protein: ASSFGEWLNTEAF
V gene: TRBV3-1/TRBV3-2; CDR3 protein: ASSHAWTGGAGGYT
V gene: TRBV2; CDR3 protein: ASSGLAGGNEQF
V gene: TRBV28; CDR3 protein: ASSSTSGRANEQF
V gene: TRBV7-9; CDR3 protein: ASSLISSGNTIY
V gene: TRBV6-5; CDR3 protein: ASRDGTGLNEKLF
V gene: TRBV6-5; CDR3 protein: ASGVGGAFSQPQH
V gene: TRBV3-1/TRBV3-2; CDR3 protein: ASSQGSWALF
V gene: TRBV25-1; CDR3 protein: ASSTGVSPLH
V gene: TRBV5-1; CDR3 protein: ASSRGGGGTEAF
V gene: TRBV6-5; CDR3 protein: ASGEAGRTDTQY
V gene: TRBV28; CDR3 protein: ASSSAGGAYNEQF
V gene: TRBV19; CDR3 protein: ASSQGSGNTIY
V gene: TRBV4-1; CDR3 protein: ASSPSGGPYEQY
V gene: TRBV11-1; CDR3 protein: ASSLIAGEGNEQF
V gene: TRBV28; CDR3 protein: ASSKQGNQPQH
V gene: TRBV14; CDR3 protein: ASSQAGGWTEAF
V gene: TRBV25-1; CDR3 protein: ASSVLQNTGELF
V gene: TRBV30; CDR3 protein: AWRSPSGNTIY
V gene: TRBV6-1; CDR3 protein: ASSEFKGDLNSPLH
V gene: TRBV2; CDR3 protein: ASTLDRGISDTQY
V gene: TRBV2; CDR3 protein: ASKLQGDNYGYT
V gene: TRBV4-3; CDR3 protein: ASSQLVGNTEAF
V gene: TRBV14; CDR3 protein: ASSQVSRTIY
V gene: TRBV6-5; CDR3 protein: ASSYSRRLNTGELF
V gene: TRBV10-3; CDR3 protein: AISEGQVYGYT
V gene: TRBV12-3/TRBV12-4; CDR3 protein: ASSFGGDYEQY
V gene: TRBV27; CDR3 protein: ASSPRQGGNYGYT
V gene: TRBV10-2; CDR3 protein: ASSEMAGSLDTQY
V gene: TRBV10-3; CDR3 protein: AMLIQGSGNTIY
V gene: TRBV7-9; CDR3 protein: ASRASSTNEKLF
V gene: TRBV3-1/TRBV3-2; CDR3 protein: ASSQAGRSSEKLF
V gene: TRBV18; CDR3 protein: ASSPPSFTDTQY
V gene: TRBV6-1; CDR3 protein: ASSETSRDSEKLF